This T cell receptor beta chain was captured in a study of blood T cell repertoires in COVID-19. The overall study: Samples representing acute and convalescent COVID-19 were sourced from the United States, Italy and Spain. T cells, B-cell-depleted T cells, or PBMCs provided the cDNA or gDNA that served as material.

Sequencing was performed with immunoSEQ multiplex PCR; in TCRdb, only in-frame clones are kept and a portion is missing. Of under 200,000 clones listed, around 86% are singletons. The length of the CDR3 is 14 residues. V was cut by 6 bases and J by 5 bases, with 16 bases left in between. The germline gives CDR1 MNHEY, CDR2 SVGAGI. The chain joins TRBV6-5 to TRBJ1-2; tentatively, D is TRBD1 (5 bases). The receptor was derived from a man in his sixties with acute or convalescent COVID-19. Material for sequencing was peripheral blood. The CDR3 here is CASRVGVGAYGYTF. CDR3 coding DNA: TGTGCCAGCAGGGTAGGGGTTGGCGCGTATGGCTACACCTTC.